These 25 T cell receptor beta chains came from one sample sequenced in a study of neurological immune-mediated disorders. TCRdb processed the 5' RACE reads anew with MiXCR; each CDR3 protein has one entry. Found here are under 80,000 distinct CDR3 sequences, roughly an eighth of them singletons; the top ten hold about 7%. Sample: PBMCs. The receptors here all came from a woman in her forties or fifties in good health.

This clonotype was seen at least ten times. The rearrangement uses TRBV14 and TRBJ2-2; the D gene is possibly TRBD1 (6 bases). The ends were cut back, 1 base at V and 4 bases at J, with 10 bases in the middle. The CDR3 covers 15 residues. Per the germline V gene, CDR1 is SGHDN and CDR2 is FVKESK. The CDR3 DNA is TGTGCCAGCAGCCAAGTTGGGGGCCTCACCGGGGAGCTGTTTTTT. It is translated as CASSQVGGLTGELFF.

The sample holds many counts of this clonotype. The V and J genes are TRBV29-1 and TRBJ2-2, with 7 bases identical to TRBD1. Looked up from germline, CDR1 is SQVTM and CDR2 is ANQGSEA. V dropped 7 bases and J dropped 1; count of bases not matched to a gene: 6. The CDR3 is 14 residues long. CDR3 coding DNA: TGCAGCGCCAACCGGGACAGGAACACCGGGGAGCTGTTTTTT. Residues: CSANRDRNTGELFF.

This clonotype was detected many times. This chain uses TRBV5-1 with TRBJ2-2, with D perhaps matching TRBD1 or TRBD2 (5 bases each). Between the trimmed V and J ends, which lost 4 bases and 6 bases, there was a span of 16 bases. The CDR3 is 15 amino acids. Looked up from germline, CDR1 is SGHRS and CDR2 is YFSETQ. CDR3 loop: CASSEFGASPGELFF. The CDR3 nucleotides read TGCGCCAGCAGCGAGTTCGGGGCGAGTCCCGGGGAGCTGTTTTTT.

In its sample, this clonotype was seen many times. This chain connects TRBV7-6 to TRBJ1-2; no firm D call. The CDR3 sequence is 13 residues long. CDR1 SGHVS and CDR2 FNYEAQ come from the germline V gene. Trimming removed 5 bases from V and 5 bases from J, with 12 bases in between. CDR3 DNA sequence: TGTGCCAGCAGCCTTGGACGGAATTATGGCTACACCTTC. Protein: CASSLGRNYGYTF. Filled out from reference TRBV7-6 and TRBJ1-2, the complete variable domain reads GAGVSQSPRYKVTKRGQDVALRCDPISGHVSLYWYRQALGQGPEFLTYFNYEAQQDKSGLPNDRFSAERPEGSISTLTIQRTEQRDSAMYRCASSLGRNYGYTFGSGTRLTVV.

This clonotype was found many times. This sequence joins TRBV5-1 and TRBJ2-5; unclear D gene. Germline assignment: CDR1 SGHRS and CDR2 YFSETQ. Trimming cost V 0 bases and J 1 base, with 7 bases left between them. The CDR3 extends over 14 amino acids. The CDR3 reads CASSLEWGQETQYF. CDR3 in DNA: TGCGCCAGCAGCTTGGAGTGGGGCCAAGAGACCCAGTACTTC.

This clonotype was counted ten times or more. The gene calls are TRBV24-1 and TRBJ2-1; D is ambiguous. V lost 9 bases to trimming and J lost 6 bases, with 8 bases between them. Germline V gene data show CDR1 as KGHDR and CDR2 as SFDVKD. The CDR3 spans 11 residues. The CDR3 region is CATRAGNEQFF. The CDR3 DNA reads as TGTGCCACCCGGGCAGGCAATGAGCAGTTCTTC.

The chain couples TRBV5-4 to TRBJ2-3; possibly TRBD2 for D (6 bases). This CDR3 contains 15 residues. V lost 3 bases to trimming and J lost 4 bases, with 15 bases between them. Germline CDR1 is SGHNT and CDR2 is YYREEE (reference sequence). CDR3 sequence (DNA): TGTGCCAGCAGCTGGACTTCAGGCGGGGCAGATACGCAGTATTTT. Its translation is CASSWTSGGADTQYF. The full variable domain, in which reference TRBV5-4 and TRBJ2-3 provide the parts outside the CDR3, is ETGVTQSPTHLIKTRGQQVTLRCSSQSGHNTVSWYQQALGQGPQFIFQYYREEENGRGNFPPRFSGLQFPNYSSELNVNALELDDSALYLCASSWTSGGADTQYFGPGTRLTVL.

The rearrangement links TRBV19 to TRBJ2-3, with D possibly matching TRBD2 (6 bases). V gave up 1 base and J gave up 10 bases, with 18 bases separating them. CDR1 is LNHDA and CDR2 is SQIVND in the germline V gene (reference sequence). CDR3 length equals 15 residues. CDR3 protein: CASSIAGLPLVAQYF. The CDR3 DNA reads as TGTGCCAGTAGTATAGCTGGACTACCCCTTGTGGCGCAGTATTTT.

The DNA for the CDR3 is TGTGCCAGCAGTCTTACCTGGGGGGGGATTAATTCACCCCTCCACTTT. This encodes CASSLTWGGINSPLHF. The V call is TRBV27, the J call TRBJ1-6, with D possibly matching TRBD1 (5 bases). The CDR3 totals 16 residues. V was clipped by 5 bases and J by 6 bases, with 17 bases between them. In germline, CDR1 is MNHEY, CDR2 SMNVEV (reference sequence).

This clonotype was recorded many times. The rearrangement uses TRBV20-1 and TRBJ1-1; possible D gene TRBD1, 5 bases. The germline CDR1 and CDR2 sequences are DFQATT and SNEGSKA (reference sequence). The CDR3 is 13 amino acids. Trimming pared 6 bases from V and 10 bases from J, leaving 21 bases between. In nucleotides, the CDR3 is TGCAGTGCCACCCCCGGGACTCCTCGTGGAGCTTTCTTT. Translating it yields CSATPGTPRGAFF.

This clonotype was counted at least ten times. The rearrangement uses TRBV18 and TRBJ1-1; no firm D call. V was pared by 3 bases and J by 3 bases, with 11 bases between. The CDR3 sequence is 14 residues long. Per the germline V gene, CDR1 is KGHSH and CDR2 is LQKENI. The CDR3 DNA reads as TGTGCCAGCTCACCGGGTTCACGGGACACTGAAGCTTTCTTT. Residues: CASSPGSRDTEAFF. Drawing the rest from reference TRBV18 and TRBJ1-1, the complete variable domain is NAGVMQNPRHLVRRRGQEARLRCSPMKGHSHVYWYRQLPEEGLKFMVYLQKENIIDESGMPKERFSAEFPKEGPSILRIQQVVRGDSAAYFCASSPGSRDTEAFFGQGTRLTVV.

This clonotype appeared many times. The chain couples TRBV7-9 to TRBJ2-2; D not resolved. The ends were cut back, 1 base at V and 2 bases at J, with 8 bases in the middle. CDR3 size: 15 residues. The V gene's germline CDR1 is SEHNR and CDR2 FQNEAQ (reference sequence). The CDR3 DNA sequence: TGTGCCAGCAGCTTAGGCAGACTTAACACCGGGGAGCTGTTTTTT. Its translation is CASSLGRLNTGELFF.

This clonotype was seen at least ten times. The chain carries TRBV5-1 and TRBJ1-2, with 7 bases matching TRBD1. This CDR3 has 15 residues. J was trimmed by 2 bases and V by 3 bases; bases with no gene match: 7. Per germline, CDR1 SGHRS and CDR2 YFSETQ. CDR3: CASSSSGTVNYGYTF. CDR3 sequence (DNA): TGCGCCAGCAGCTCTTCCGGGACAGTGAACTATGGCTACACCTTC.

This clonotype was counted ten times or more. V and J are TRBV7-9 and TRBJ1-1; maybe TRBD1 (5 bases). Deletions cut 1 base from V and 2 bases from J, with 11 bases between. CDR1 is SEHNR and CDR2 is FQNEAQ in the germline V gene (reference sequence). The CDR3 has 15 residues. The CDR3: CASSLGGAANTEAFF. The CDR3, as DNA: TGTGCCAGCAGCTTAGGAGGGGCAGCCAACACTGAAGCTTTCTTT.

The table lists this clonotype with many counts. This chain links TRBV6-5 with TRBJ2-7, with D unclear. The germline CDR1 and CDR2 sequences are MNHEY and SVGAGI. Between the trimmed V and J ends, which lost 6 bases and 0 bases, there was a span of 12 bases. This CDR3 is built from 14 residues. The CDR3 sequence: CASSLSYSSYEQYF. CDR3 nucleotide sequence: TGTGCCAGCAGCCTAAGCTATAGCTCCTACGAGCAGTACTTC.

This clonotype came up a few times. This chain links TRBV5-1 with TRBJ2-6; D is uncertain. Germline V lookup: CDR1 SGHRS, CDR2 YFSETQ. V lost 2 bases to trimming and J lost 7 bases, with 7 bases between them. CDR3 length equals 13 residues. The CDR3 sequence is CASSFGVANVLTF. CDR3 sequence (DNA): TGCGCCAGCAGCTTTGGGGTCGCCAACGTCCTGACTTTC.

This clonotype has at least ten counts. The J gene is TRBJ2-3, the V gene TRBV5-1, with D perhaps matching TRBD2 (5 bases). The CDR3 loop spans 13 amino acids. From germline, CDR1 is SGHRS and CDR2 YFSETQ. Trimming stripped 6 bases from V and 3 bases from J, with 11 bases between. This CDR3 is CASNRRGTDTQYF. The CDR3 DNA follows: TGCGCCAGCAACCGCCGCGGGACAGATACGCAGTATTTT.

This clonotype was recorded at least ten times. The chain uses TRBV20-1 and TRBJ2-7; 8 positions agree with TRBD2. Germline V CDR1 and CDR2: DFQATT, SNEGSKA (reference sequence). J lost 4 bases, V lost 3 bases, and 5 bases had no gene match. The CDR3 runs to 13 residues. CDR3 DNA: TGCAGTGCTAGTACTAGCGGTACTTACGAGCAGTACTTC. Its protein product is CSASTSGTYEQYF.

This clonotype was counted many times. This chain joins TRBV24-1 and TRBJ2-5; D call uncertain. The germline V and J ends were trimmed by 3 bases and 4 bases, with 14 bases remaining between them. Looked up from germline, CDR1 is KGHDR and CDR2 is SFDVKD. The CDR3 length is 15 residues. Here the CDR3 DNA reads TGTGCCACCAGTGATCCCGGGTCCTCCAGAGAGACCCAGTACTTC. It translates to CATSDPGSSRETQYF.

At least ten counts were recorded for this clonotype. The rearrangement links TRBV28 to TRBJ2-3; 8 bases are shared with TRBD2. Germline V gene data show CDR1 as MDHEN and CDR2 as SYDVKM. The CDR3 sequence is 16 residues long. J was trimmed by 4 bases and V by 7 bases; bases with no gene match: 13. The CDR3 loop reads CASTRFLAGPSDTQYF. CDR3 DNA: TGTGCCAGCACCCGGTTCCTAGCGGGCCCATCAGATACGCAGTATTTT.

At least ten counts were recorded for this clonotype. This chain links TRBV20-1 with TRBJ1-2; D may be TRBD1 (5 bases). This CDR3 region has 13 residues. CDR1 DFQATT and CDR2 SNEGSKA come from the germline V gene (reference sequence). V was clipped by 0 bases and J by 2 bases, with 7 bases between them. For the CDR3, the DNA is TGCAGTGCTAGAGATCACAGGAACTATGGCTACACCTTC. Its protein product is CSARDHRNYGYTF.

There are many counts of this clonotype. This chain uses TRBV20-1 with TRBJ2-1; D uncertain. Trimming shortened V by 6 bases and J by 0 bases, and 12 bases separated the two germline ends. This CDR3 has 14 amino acids. CDR1 is DFQATT and CDR2 is SNEGSKA in the germline V gene (reference sequence). For the CDR3, the DNA is TGCAGTGCGGCTAGGCGAAGCTCCTACAATGAGCAGTTCTTC. Amino acid sequence: CSAARRSSYNEQFF.

This clonotype was counted ten times or more. V and J are TRBV5-1 and TRBJ2-5, with D unclear. Trimming removed 2 bases from V and 1 base from J, with 9 bases in between. Germline CDR1 SGHRS, CDR2 YFSETQ. The CDR3 has 14 amino acids. CDR3 protein: CASSFDGSQETQYF. The CDR3 DNA sequence: TGCGCCAGCAGCTTTGATGGCAGCCAAGAGACCCAGTACTTC.

This chain links TRBV10-3 with TRBJ1-5; D is unresolved. V lost 11 bases and J 0 bases, leaving 11 bases between the germline ends. The CDR3 has 13 amino acids. Germline V gene sequence: CDR1 ENHRY, CDR2 SYGVKD. The CDR3 protein is CAARTVSNQPQHF. In DNA, the CDR3 is TGTGCCGCCCGGACCGTTAGCAATCAGCCCCAGCATTTT.

This clonotype was seen a few times. The J gene is TRBJ2-7, the V gene TRBV6-5, with 7 bases that match TRBD2. Germline CDR1 and CDR2: MNHEY and SVGAGI. Trimming cost V 6 bases and J 6 bases; bases outside gene matches: 11. CDR3 length: 14 residues. CDR3 protein: CASRGGSLAAEQYF. CDR3 in DNA: TGTGCCAGCAGGGGTGGGTCGCTAGCGGCCGAGCAGTACTTC.